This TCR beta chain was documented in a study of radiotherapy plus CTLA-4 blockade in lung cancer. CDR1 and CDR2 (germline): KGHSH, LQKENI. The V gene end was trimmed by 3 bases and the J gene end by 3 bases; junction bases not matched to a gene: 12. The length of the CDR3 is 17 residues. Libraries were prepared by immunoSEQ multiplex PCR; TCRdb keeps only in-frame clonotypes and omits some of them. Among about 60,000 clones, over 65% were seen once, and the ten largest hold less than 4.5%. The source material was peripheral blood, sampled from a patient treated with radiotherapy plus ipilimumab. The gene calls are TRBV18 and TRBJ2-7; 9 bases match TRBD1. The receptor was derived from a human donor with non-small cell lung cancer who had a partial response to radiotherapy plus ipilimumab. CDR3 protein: CASSPSPGQGFVYEQYF. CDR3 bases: TGTGCCAGCTCACCCTCCCCGGGACAGGGATTCGTCTACGAGCAGTACTTC.